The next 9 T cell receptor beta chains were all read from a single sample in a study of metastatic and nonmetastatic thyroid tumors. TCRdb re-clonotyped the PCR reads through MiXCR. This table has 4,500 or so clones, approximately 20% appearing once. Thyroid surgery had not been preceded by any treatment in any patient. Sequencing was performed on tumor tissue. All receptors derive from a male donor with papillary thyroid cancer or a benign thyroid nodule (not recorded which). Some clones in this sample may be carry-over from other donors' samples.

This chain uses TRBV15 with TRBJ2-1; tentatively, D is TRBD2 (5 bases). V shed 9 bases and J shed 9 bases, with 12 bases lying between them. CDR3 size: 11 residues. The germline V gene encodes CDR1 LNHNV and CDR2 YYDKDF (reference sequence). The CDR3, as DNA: TGTGCCACTAGCGCCCAGAGTGAGCAGTTCTTC. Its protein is CATSAQSEQFF.

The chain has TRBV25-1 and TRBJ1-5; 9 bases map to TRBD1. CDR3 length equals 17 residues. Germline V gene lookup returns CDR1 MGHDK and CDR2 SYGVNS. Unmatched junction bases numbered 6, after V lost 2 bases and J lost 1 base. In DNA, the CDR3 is TGTGCCAGCAGTGAACTTAGGGGACAGGGAAGCAATCAGCCCCAGCATTTT. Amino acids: CASSELRGQGSNQPQHF.

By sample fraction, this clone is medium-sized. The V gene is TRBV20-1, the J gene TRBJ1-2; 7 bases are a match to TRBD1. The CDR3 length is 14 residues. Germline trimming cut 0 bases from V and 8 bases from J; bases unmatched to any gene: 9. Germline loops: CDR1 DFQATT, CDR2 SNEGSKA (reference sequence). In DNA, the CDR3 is TGCAGTGCTAGAGATCGCGAGGGGGCTGGAGGCTACACCTTC. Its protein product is CSARDREGAGGYTF.

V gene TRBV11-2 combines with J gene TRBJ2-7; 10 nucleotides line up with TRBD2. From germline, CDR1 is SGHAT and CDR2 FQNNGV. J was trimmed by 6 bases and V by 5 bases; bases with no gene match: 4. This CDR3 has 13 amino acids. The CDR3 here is CASSAGLATEQYF. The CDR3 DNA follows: TGTGCCAGCAGCGCGGGACTAGCGACCGAGCAGTACTTC.

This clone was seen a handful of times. The CDR3 DNA sequence: TGTGCCAGCAGTATAACGGCTTCTCCCGGGGAGCTGTTTTTT. It specifies CASSITASPGELFF. The J gene is TRBJ2-2, the V gene TRBV27, with D unresolved. V lost 5 bases and J lost 6, with 13 bases in between. The CDR3 loop spans 14 amino acids. CDR1 is MNHEY and CDR2 is SMNVEV in the germline V gene (reference sequence).

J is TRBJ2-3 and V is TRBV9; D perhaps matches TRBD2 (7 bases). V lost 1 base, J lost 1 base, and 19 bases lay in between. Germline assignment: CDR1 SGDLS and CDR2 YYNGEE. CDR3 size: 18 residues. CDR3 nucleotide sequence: TGTGCCAGCAGCGTATATGCCGGAGGCGGGGGCCGCACAGATACGCAGTATTTT. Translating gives CASSVYAGGGGRTDTQYF.

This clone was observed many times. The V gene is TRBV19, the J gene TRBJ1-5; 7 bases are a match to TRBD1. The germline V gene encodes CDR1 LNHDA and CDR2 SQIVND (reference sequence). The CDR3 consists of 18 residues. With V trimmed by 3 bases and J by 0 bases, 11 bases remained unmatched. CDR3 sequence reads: CASSIAPIQGYSNQPQHF. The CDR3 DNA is TGTGCCAGTAGTATCGCCCCTATACAGGGGTATAGCAATCAGCCCCAGCATTTT.

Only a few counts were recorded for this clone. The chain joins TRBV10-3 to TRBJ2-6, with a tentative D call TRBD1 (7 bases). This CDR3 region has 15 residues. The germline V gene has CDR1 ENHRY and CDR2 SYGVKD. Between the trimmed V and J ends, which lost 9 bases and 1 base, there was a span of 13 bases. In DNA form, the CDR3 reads TGTGCCATAGGCAGGGGGGCGTCTGGGGCCAACGTCCTGACTTTC. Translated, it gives CAIGRGASGANVLTF.

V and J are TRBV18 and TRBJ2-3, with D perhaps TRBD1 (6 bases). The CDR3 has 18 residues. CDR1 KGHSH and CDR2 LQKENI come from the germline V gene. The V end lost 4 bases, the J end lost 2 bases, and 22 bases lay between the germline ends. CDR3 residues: CASSQSVVTGTPTDTQYF. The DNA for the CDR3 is TGTGCCAGCTCACAATCGGTCGTGACAGGCACCCCCACAGATACGCAGTATTTT.